This note documents a single TCR beta chain sequence. Many counts were recorded for this clonotype. The specificity of this receptor is unknown. No base quality information exists; no much larger clone differs at one position. This sample was taken from a study of T cells in Graves' hyperthyroidism and ophthalmopathy (dated by TCRdb to the late 2010s). Regarding the research as a whole: Peripheral blood samples were taken at initial diagnosis, before any treatment was given. Once sampling was done, hyperthyroidism patients were given methimazole at a starting dose of 30 mg daily, whereas ophthalmopathy patients were given high-dose intravenous methylprednisolone. TCR Vbeta CDR3 sequencing of fewer than 150 peripheral blood samples (roughly 41 ophthalmopathy, roughly 74 hyperthyroidism and approximately 17 progressor patients) is reported in the paper. The approximately 98 discovery patients were randomly divided into training and test sets at a 7:3 ratio. A discovery cohort of around 98 patients, roughly 43 with Graves' ophthalmopathy and 57 with stable Graves' hyperthyroidism, was used to find distinguishing TCR V-J signatures. Whether ophthalmopathy could be predicted prospectively was tested in an independent validation cohort made up of about 20 hyperthyroidism patients plus 17 patients who later progressed to ophthalmopathy. In roughly six Graves' hyperthyroidism patients, the study also compared T-cell repertoires from thyroid tissue with T-cell repertoires from blood. The investigation overall reported the following: Ophthalmopathy was separated from stable hyperthyroidism by a 13 V-J signature model, with approximately 85% sensitivity and about 81% specificity obtained in cross-validation and 80%/75% obtained in testing. No statistical method was used to fix the sample size in advance, and group allocation was not hidden from the investigators. Most expanded thyroid clonotypes (frequency above 0.001) were also detected in blood, a finding suggesting that blood repertoires may reflect thyroid immune responses. In validation, progression to ophthalmopathy was predicted by the model with 70.59% sensitivity and roughly 76% specificity, a median of about 6.4 months before onset.

The CDR3 numbers 15 residues from cysteine through phenylalanine. The retained sequence is limited to the CDR3, 45 bases, with the frame set at the first base. The trim is 3 bases for V and 2 bases for J, with a gap of 15 bases between the germline ends. CDR1 and CDR2 are drawn from the germline V gene: SGHRS, YFSETQ. The hyperthyroidism patients were between 18 and 65 years old and newly diagnosed, with a disease duration of less than 2 months. Patients with uncontrolled infections, other autoimmune diseases, pregnancy or lactation were excluded. Diagnoses were established on the basis of clinical symptoms, serum thyroxine and TRAb, thyroid ultrasound, and orbital computed tomography. Blood from progressor patients was drawn when they were first diagnosed with hyperthyroidism, before any ophthalmopathy symptoms appeared. Ficoll-Paque density gradient centrifugation was used to isolate PBMCs from about 10 ml of fresh peripheral blood. Progressor patients were initially diagnosed with Graves' hyperthyroidism and developed ophthalmopathy during follow-up. Total RNA was extracted with Trizol reagent, and quality was checked on an Agilent 2100 Bioanalyzer.

Amplification of TCR beta CDR3 regions was carried out from RNA transcripts. The TCR CDR3 was subjected to a first round of RT-PCR using the HTBI primer set and the Qiagen OneStep RT-PCR kit. The libraries were constructed in a second round of multiplex PCR and then size-selected and purified. Libraries were sequenced paired-end with 100 bp reads on an Illumina HiSeq2000. As for how the authors treated the data: SOAPnuke was used to process the raw data, with reads discarded if the reads contained adapters or uncalled bases, had a mean Phred below 15, or lacked an exact constant-primer or identifier match. High-quality paired reads were merged with COPE v1.2.5, and unique nucleotide sequences were defined as clonotypes. MiTCR v1.1 was used to align the clonotypes against IMGT TRBV, TRBD and TRBJ reference segments. The analysis included only V-J combinations with a frequency above 0.0001, which together covered 99% to 99.2% of the repertoires. A TCS score was defined as the ratio of F50 (clonal expansion) to E x V (chaos), with BLOSUM62-based TCRdist applied between CDR3 peptides within each V-J. Welch's t-statistics and random forest reduced 500 to 650 V-J features to some 14, which were used in a naive Bayes classifier (R e1071). TCRdb handled the public reads itself, with Q25 trimming in fastp and clone calling in MiXCR, and kept productive beta chains. One record per CDR3 amino acid sequence lists the most common genes and DNA. The authors' filters were not applied to this entry. A total of fewer than 500,000 distinct CDR3 sequences appear in this sample, about 13% of them only once. Roughly 20% of the sample is held by the ten biggest clonotypes.

The source material was blood. The V and J segments used are TRBV5-1 and TRBJ2-7; the D gene assignment is ambiguous. The TCR comes from a man aged 25-40 years with Graves' hyperthyroidism that later progressed to Graves' ophthalmopathy. The CDR3 region: CASSSSPPTTYEQYF. Here is the DNA: TGCGCCAGCAGCTCCTCCCCACCTACAACCTACGAGCAGTACTTC.